This TCR beta chain stems from a study of blood T cell repertoires in COVID-19 (dated by TCRdb to the early 2020s). For the wider study: The collaborator samples originated in the United States, Italy and Spain and spanned the acute and convalescent phases of COVID-19. The dataset comprised deeply sampled blood TCRbeta repertoires from subjects exposed to, actively infected with, or recovered from COVID-19. The samples were drawn from the first 160 participants of the ongoing ImmuneRACE study and from roughly 1,300 subjects provided by 6 global collaborators. The repertoires were released in a freely available public database intended as a resource for research on the immune response to SARS-CoV-2. Where available, HLA class I and class II types were obtained from metadata supplied by the sample provider rather than from assay-based typing. The prospective study material was composed of cDNA or gDNA derived from T cells, B-cell-depleted T cells, or PBMCs. A de-identified subject ID, COVID-19 status, age in years and sex were almost always included in the sample metadata.

According to the germline V gene (reference sequence), CDR1 reads SEHNR and CDR2 reads FQNEAQ. V loses 5 bases at its end and J loses 7 bases; junction bases beyond the gene matches: 14. From cysteine to phenylalanine, the CDR3 is 16 amino acids long. Only the CDR3 portion is preserved as DNA: 48 bases, with reading frame beginning at the first base. TCRbeta CDR3 regions were amplified from genomic DNA by means of the immunoSEQ Assay, a bias-controlled multiplex PCR. The authors processed their data as follows. The number of nucleated cells in each sample was estimated by amplification of reference gene primers within the assay. To quantify the absolute abundance of each unique TCRbeta CDR3 rearrangement, sequence reads were collapsed and filtered. For each sample, productive Simpson clonality was calculated as the square root of Simpson's diversity index over productive rearrangements. What TCRdb holds here is the immuneACCESS table cut down to in-frame rearrangements. Part of the clones is not present; checked against another copy, under half of the missing clones reflect an unresolved V gene, and the others are unexplained. V, J and clone size derive from that table, while D and trimming were established from the DNA sequence. This sample gives about 380,000 clones in total; about 90% of them show up just once. 1% to 1.5% of the sample is in the top ten clones.

Study-wide conclusions, independent of this receptor: The amount of clinical and demographic metadata varied by source and participant and was provided uncurated.

In the prospective study, participants were about 18 to 95 years old, resided in about two dozen geographic areas of the United States, and were enrolled through a virtual design. In the prospective study, participants were assigned to cohorts based on the clinical history participants reported in a screening survey and a study questionnaire. For ImmuneRACE Cohort 3, a participant was defined as recovered based on two consecutive negative NP/OP PCR tests, clearance by a healthcare professional, or resolution of symptoms. Each participant in the prospective study had whole blood, serum and a nasopharyngeal or oropharyngeal swab collected by mobile phlebotomists. Participants in the prospective study had the option to provide additional blood draws and questionnaires over a roughly 2-month period. Prospective study blood samples were shipped either frozen or at room temperature before DNA extraction.

Regarding this clone: What antigen it recognizes has not been identified. Within one base of it there is no much larger clone, and no base qualities were kept.

Sequencing was carried out using PBMCs or T cells enriched from blood (not recorded which). The rearrangement joined TRBV7-9 to TRBJ2-7, with TRBD1 matching 10 junction bases. The origin of this receptor is a young man who had recovered from COVID-19. The sequenced DNA: TGTGCCAGCAGCCTTGCGGCGACAGGGGGCGTTAGGGAGCAGTACTTC. Translated, it reads CASSLAATGGVREQYF.